This T cell receptor (beta chain) is from a study of immune evolution from preneoplasia to lung adenocarcinoma. CDR3 size: 15 residues. Per the germline V gene, CDR1 is MNHEY and CDR2 is SVGAGI. J was trimmed by 1 base and V by 6 bases; bases with no gene match: 4. Sequencing was performed with immunoSEQ multiplex PCR; in TCRdb, only in-frame clones are kept and a portion is missing. The sample carries about 6,500 clones, approximately 73% recorded once. A few counts support this clone. The receptor's source is a donor older than 65 with lung adenocarcinoma. The gene calls are TRBV6-5 and TRBJ2-2; 8 nucleotides line up with TRBD1. The sample was FFPE lung adenocarcinoma in situ tissue. The CDR3 is CASRKGQGNTGELFF. The CDR3 nucleotides read TGTGCCAGCAGGAAAGGACAGGGGAACACCGGGGAGCTGTTTTTT.